Reported below is one TCR beta chain. As handled by the study authors: The authors estimated nucleated cell counts from reference gene primer amplification. Only in-frame clones appear in the TCRdb table, and some are missing; sequencing was by immunoSEQ multiplex PCR. D and trimming come from the DNA, and the V and J calls and clone size come from that table. The sample consists of around 180,000 clones, 88% of them appearing once. The data stem from a study of blood T cell repertoires in COVID-19. Study-level background: The cDNA or gDNA used as material had been derived from T cells, B-cell-depleted T cells, or PBMCs.

This receptor was taken from a human donor in a cohort sampled during active COVID-19. Source material: peripheral blood.

The CDR3 DNA sequence: TGTGCCAGCTCACCGACCCAGGGGGCCGTCCAGCCCCAGCATTTT. Amino acid sequence: CASSPTQGAVQPQHF. The J gene is TRBJ1-5, the V gene TRBV18; 8 positions agree with TRBD1. CDR3 length: 15 residues. Germline CDR1 KGHSH, CDR2 LQKENI. V dropped 3 bases and J dropped 7; count of bases not matched to a gene: 8.